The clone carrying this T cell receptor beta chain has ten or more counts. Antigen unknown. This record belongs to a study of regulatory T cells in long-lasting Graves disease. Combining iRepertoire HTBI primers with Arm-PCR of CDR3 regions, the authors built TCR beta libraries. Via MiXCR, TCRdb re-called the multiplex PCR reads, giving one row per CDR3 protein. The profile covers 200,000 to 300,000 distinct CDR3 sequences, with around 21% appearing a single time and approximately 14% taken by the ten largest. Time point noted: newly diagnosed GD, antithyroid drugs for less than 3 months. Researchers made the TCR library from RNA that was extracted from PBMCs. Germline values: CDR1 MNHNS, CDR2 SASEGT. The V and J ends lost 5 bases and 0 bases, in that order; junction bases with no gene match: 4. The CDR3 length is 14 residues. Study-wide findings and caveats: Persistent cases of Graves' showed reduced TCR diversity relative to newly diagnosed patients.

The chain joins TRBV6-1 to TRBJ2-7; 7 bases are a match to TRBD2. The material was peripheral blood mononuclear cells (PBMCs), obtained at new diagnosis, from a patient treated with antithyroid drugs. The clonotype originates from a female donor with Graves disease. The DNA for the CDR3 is TGTGCCAGCAGTAAAAGCGGGAACTCCTACGAGCAGTACTTC. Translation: CASSKSGNSYEQYF.